This T cell receptor beta chain was identified in a study of T cells after somatic rescue of genetic block. Assay: immunoSEQ multiplex PCR; the TCRdb copy retains only in-frame clones and omits some. The table has roughly 92,000 clones, 85% to 90% seen once. Trimming cost V 1 base and J 2 bases, with 13 bases left between them. The germline gives CDR1 SNHLY, CDR2 FYNNEI. The CDR3 has 16 residues. The sequence was collected from a young woman. The rearrangement joins TRBV2 to TRBJ2-3; D uncertain. Sequenced sample: peripheral blood mononuclear cells (PBMCs). CDR3 loop: CASSEVLLDHTDTQYF. The CDR3 nucleotides are TGTGCCAGCAGTGAAGTGCTCCTGGACCACACAGATACGCAGTATTTT.